The 2 T cell receptor beta chains reported below all come from one sample, sequenced in a study of read filtering for tumor transcriptome and immune sequencing. Molecular barcoded adaptors covering alpha/delta and beta/gamma chains were used on 400 to 450 ng RNA. TCRdb redid the calling of the reads with MiXCR, one entry per CDR3 protein. This sample has around 50,000 distinct CDR3 sequences, with approximately 13% found just once. Sequenced sample: a population of CD138-negative cells sorted from bone marrow. The receptor set was obtained from a donor aged 40 or over with multiple myeloma.

The sample holds a few counts of this clonotype. DNA of the CDR3: TGTGCCTGGACCCCGGTAGGAGAGACCCAGTACTTC. Translating gives CAWTPVGETQYF. V usage is TRBV30 and J usage is TRBJ2-5, with D uncertain. The ends were cut back, 4 bases at V and 4 bases at J, with 10 bases in the middle. The CDR3 covers 12 residues. Germline V CDR1 and CDR2: GTSNPN, SVGIG (reference sequence).

This clonotype was detected many times. The chain links TRBV27 to TRBJ1-1, with 11 bases lining up with TRBD1. Germline CDR1 is MNHEY and CDR2 is SMNVEV (reference sequence). The CDR3 is made up of 16 amino acids. Trimming at V came to 3 bases and at J to 5 bases, leaving 8 bases not matched to a gene. The CDR3 nucleotides read TGTGCCAGCAGTTTTGCCTGGACAGGGGGCTGGACTGAAGCTTTCTTT. Protein: CASSFAWTGGWTEAFF.